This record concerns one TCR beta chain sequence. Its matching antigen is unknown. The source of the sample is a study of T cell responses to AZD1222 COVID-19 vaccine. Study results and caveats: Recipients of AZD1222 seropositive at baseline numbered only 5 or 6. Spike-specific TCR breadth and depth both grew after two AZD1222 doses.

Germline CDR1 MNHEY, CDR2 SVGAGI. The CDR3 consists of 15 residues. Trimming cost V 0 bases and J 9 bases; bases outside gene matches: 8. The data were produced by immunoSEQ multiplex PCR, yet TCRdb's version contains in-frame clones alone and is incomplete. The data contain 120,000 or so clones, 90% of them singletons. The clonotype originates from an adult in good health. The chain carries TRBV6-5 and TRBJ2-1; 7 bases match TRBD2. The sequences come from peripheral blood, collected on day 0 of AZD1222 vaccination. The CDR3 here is CASSYSGRGDGEQFF. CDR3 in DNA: TGTGCCAGCAGTTACTCGGGCCGGGGGGACGGTGAGCAGTTCTTC.